This is a list of T cell receptor beta chains from one sample in a study of cytomegalovirus exposure and HLA in healthy donors. Assay: immunoSEQ multiplex PCR; the TCRdb copy retains only in-frame clones and omits some. This repertoire shows 130,000 to 150,000 clones, around 88% found once; its top ten account for just under 8%. The sequencing sample was made of PBMCs. The receptor source for this set is a woman between 18 and 30 years old in good health and CMV-seropositive. Both conserved end residues are part of each CDR3. D genes are given only for firm matches. Clone size, where shown, is once, few, many, or a class for clones that have expanded.

D,size,V,J,DNA,CDR3
.,.,TRBV6-5,TRBJ2-1,TGTGCCAGCAGCCAGACTAGGCAAAATGAGCAGTTCTTC,CASSQTRQNEQFF
.,.,TRBV18,TRBJ1-6,TGTGCCAGCTCACCCCGGATGACGACGACTGATTCACCCCTCCACTTT,CASSPRMTTTDSPLHF
.,.,TRBV7-3,TRBJ2-2,TGTGCCAGCAGCACAGTCGTCGGGGTACCCGGGGAGCTGTTTTTT,CASSTVVGVPGELFF
TRBD1,.,TRBV28,TRBJ1-4,TGTGCCAGCAGTTCCGGGACAGGGCTTGAAAAACTGTTTTTT,CASSSGTGLEKLFF
TRBD1,.,TRBV5-1,TRBJ1-2,TGCGCCAGCAGCTTTCTCACAGGGGGCGATGGCTACACCTTC,CASSFLTGGDGYTF
.,few,TRBV5-1,TRBJ2-7,TGCGCCAGCAGCTTGGGGGGCGGTTCCTACGAGCAGTACTTC,CASSLGGGSYEQYF
.,.,TRBV9,TRBJ1-1,TGTGCCAGCAGCGTAGGAGGAATGAACACTGAAGCTTTCTTT,CASSVGGMNTEAFF
.,.,TRBV4-1,TRBJ2-2,TGCGCCAGCAGCCACGGTTCGGTAAACACCGGGGAGCTGTTTTTT,CASSHGSVNTGELFF
TRBD2,.,TRBV5-1,TRBJ2-1,TGCGCCAGCAGGGGACTACTGAGCTCCTACAATGAGCAGTTCTTC,CASRGLLSSYNEQFF
.,once,TRBV9,TRBJ2-3,TGTGCCAGCGCACGCGGCGGGCTCTTCGAAGATACGCAGTATTTT,CASARGGLFEDTQYF
TRBD1,once,TRBV5-1,TRBJ2-7,TGCGCCAGCAGACCCTATCAGGGGGCCCACGAGCAGTACTTC,CASRPYQGAHEQYF
TRBD1,.,TRBV18,TRBJ2-7,TGTGCCAGCTCACCAGGACAGGCCAGCTACGAGCAGTACTTC,CASSPGQASYEQYF